Sequencing of this T cell receptor (beta chain) was carried out in a study of T cell changes during pregnancy in multiple sclerosis. This table comes from immunoSEQ multiplex PCR, and its TCRdb copy is limited to in-frame clones, with some not included. The sample carries around 69,000 clones, roughly 92% recorded once. CDR1 and CDR2 from the germline V gene are LNHNV and YYDKDF (reference sequence). The ends were cut back, 0 bases at V and 4 bases at J, with 3 bases in the middle. This CDR3 is 12 amino acids long. The sequencing here drew on peripheral blood, taken in the second trimester of pregnancy. This TCR was sampled from a female donor in good health, enrolled as a control in a pregnancy study. The chain combines TRBV15 with TRBJ1-2; D is undetermined. The CDR3 DNA reads as TGTGCCACCAGCAGAGAACTCTATGGCTACACCTTC. It is translated as CATSRELYGYTF. The full variable domain, in which reference TRBV15 and TRBJ1-2 provide the parts outside the CDR3, is DAMVIQNPRYQVTQFGKPVTLSCSQTLNHNVMYWYQQKSSQAPKLLFHYYDKDFNNEADTPDNFQSRRPNTSFCFLDIRSPGLGDTAMYLCATSRELYGYTFGSGTRLTVV.